This T cell receptor beta chain was recovered during a study of cytomegalovirus exposure and HLA in healthy donors. Findings of the study overall: There were fewer than 200 TCR beta chains listed as cytomegalovirus-associated. TCR sequences were mostly rare, though some public TCRs occurred in many donors.

Clones were read by immunoSEQ multiplex PCR, and TCRdb kept only the in-frame ones, dropping some. The sample shows approximately 120,000 clones, 75% to 90% of them seen only once. As to this clone: Its antigen is undetermined.

This CDR3 has 15 residues. Trimming stripped 3 bases from V and 0 bases from J, with 12 bases between. Germline CDR1 reads GTSNPN; CDR2 reads SVGIG (reference sequence). Sequencing used PBMCs. The chain combines TRBV30 with TRBJ1-3; D is ambiguous. This TCR derives from a woman aged 18-29 years in good health and CMV-seronegative. This CDR3 reads CAWSKTRLSGNTIYF. DNA of the CDR3: TGTGCCTGGAGCAAGACCAGGCTCTCTGGAAACACCATATATTTT.